The present TCR beta chain was sequenced within a study of cytomegalovirus exposure and HLA in healthy donors (dated by TCRdb to 2016 to 2017). At the level of the whole study: An earlier analysis of 587 of the donors reported under 300 Gb of sequence data and 100 million to 120 million unique TCR beta sequences obtained from about 179 million T cells. Among the 398 genotyped donors, around 81% belonged to the genetic ancestry cluster associated with self-reported Caucasian donors. Donor age, sex, ethnicity and CMV serostatus were compiled together with the repertoire data. In a later analysis, previously published TCR beta repertoires from several hundred donors were re-analyzed and high-resolution HLA genotyping was added so that TCR occurrence patterns could be studied. A separate validation cohort of roughly 130 different subjects was used in addition to the approximately 610-subject first cohort. An early release covering roughly 600 HLA-typed donors comprised approximately 300 gigabases of sequencing data and 85 million or so unique TCR sequences. HLA typing included class I and class II loci at four-digit resolution. A handful of DR-DQ haplotypes were handled as single units for association and clustering because linkage in the cohort was strong. Genome-wide SNP genotypes for about 65% of the 666 donors were used in a later genetic analysis, which treated that subset as a discovery cohort. All discovery cohort repertoires had been generated on a single sequencing platform. Typing coverage varied by locus: roughly 620-630 donors for A, B, C, DRB1 and DQB1; approximately 500 for DQA1; over 600 for DPA1; approximately 490 for DPB1. The study profiled the T cell repertoires of more than 500 subjects by immunosequencing and related them to cytomegalovirus serostatus. The study was designed to test whether signatures of past pathogen exposure could be identified by cataloging public T cell receptors. An earlier analysis of around 580 of the donors used high-throughput TCR beta sequencing to judge whether each TCR beta V gene segment behaved as functional or pseudogenic. Across around 400 genotyped donors of the cohort, an average of about 240,000 unique TCR beta nucleotide sequences per donor were sequenced, and around 20% of those sequences were non-productive. Rather than drawing on any new phenotypic data, the later analysis identified candidate immune exposures from TCR beta sequences and the way those sequences occurred across donors. High-throughput TCR immunosequencing, statistical association of individual TCRs with disease status, and machine learning were combined to predict cytomegalovirus infection status.

The CDR3 holds 13 amino acids from the cysteine to the phenylalanine. Just CDR3 DNA is preserved here, 39 bases in frame from base 1. V loses 3 bases, J loses 1 base, and the germline ends lie 6 bases apart. As encoded in the germline V gene, CDR1 is MNHNS while CDR2 is SASEGT. The method was the immunoSEQ multiplex PCR assay. For the multiplex PCR, a mixture combining 60 forward primers for TCR Vbeta segments and 13 reverse primers for TCR Jbeta segments was used. Amplification of the CDR3 region of rearranged TCR beta genes was performed with a multiplex PCR assay on genomic DNA. Amplified TCR beta libraries were sequenced as 87-base-pair reads on the Illumina HiSeq System. The authors' analysis ran thus. In a later analysis, tens of millions of unique TCR beta chains were counted across the roughly 700 repertoires, and approximately 11 million of these chains were shared by at least two donors. Raw reads were error-corrected and collapsed into unique sequences with a nearest-neighbor algorithm that merged closely related sequences to remove PCR and sequencing errors. Alignment of CDR3 sequences to IMGT reference sequences was used to assign V, D and J gene segments. For a sequence to be retained, at least a six-nucleotide match to both a V gene segment and a J gene segment was required. A rearrangement counted as productive if the CDR3 had no stop codons and remained in frame with V and J, and every other rearrangement counted as non-productive. Following IMGT convention, CDR3 was defined as the stretch from the second conserved V-encoded cysteine to the conserved J-encoded phenylalanine. The earlier analysis of about 610 of the donors excluded sequences that lacked an unambiguous match to a single V gene segment. An earlier analysis of several hundred of the donors called V segments functional above 56.7% productive rearrangements and segregating when the between-donor standard deviation exceeded 5%. A statistical classification framework was developed to diagnose cytomegalovirus status using the catalog of TCR beta chain sequences. A later analysis assigned V and J genes by comparing TCR nucleotide sequences with IMGT/GENE-DB human TR gene sequences. A later analysis assigned CDR3 sequences and most-parsimonious VDJ recombination scenarios with the TCRdist pipeline. A later analysis defined each TCR beta chain by its CDR3 amino acid sequence plus V-gene family, and excluded reads lacking a unique V-gene family. In a later analysis, 500 to 650 highly shared, low-generation-probability nucleotide sequences were removed to address suspected cross-contamination and a sequencing artifact. For each public chain, a later analysis derived a clonal expansion index from normalized ranks of inferred template counts within each repertoire. In a later analysis, generation probabilities were computed with a VDJ recombination model fitted to out-of-frame rearrangements, and the resulting probabilities were checked against IGoR. In a later analysis, TCR-TCR, TCR-HLA and TCR-CMV co-occurrence was scored with hypergeometric tests, and a repertoire-size bias correction was applied to TCR pairs. False discovery rates were estimated in a later analysis by permuting HLA or CMV assignments 20 times. In a later analysis, co-occurring TCRs were grouped using DBSCAN, and TCRdist sequence similarity was added for clustering within HLA-allele-positive subsets. Repertoires with fewer than 30,000 or more than 120,000 public chains were left out of co-occurrence clustering, as were about five repertoires with anomalous nucleotide sharing. Not all clones reach the TCRdb copy of this immuneACCESS table, which keeps in-frame sequences only. Checked studies attribute under half of the gap to unresolved V genes and leave the rest unexplained. V and J calls and clone size are those listed in that table; D and trimming were worked out from the DNA. Within this sample are 150,000 to 180,000 clones, with 80% of them counted one time only. The ten largest clones add up to around 5.2% of the sample.

A remark on this clone: Its antigen specificity is not known. No qualities accompany the bases; no much larger clone lies one base away.

The cohort consisted of approximately 670 healthy bone marrow donors. Cohort members were all nominally healthy when sampled, although unrecorded immune exposures were likely present. The donor tested CMV seropositive, placing the donor among the 310 or so seropositive members of the cohort. A peripheral blood sample was collected from each donor, and TCR beta sequencing was performed on peripheral blood mononuclear cells. The Qiagen DNeasy Blood Extraction Kit was used to extract genomic DNA from the blood cell samples. Summary of the overall study and its limitations: This cohort had only TCR beta chains sequenced, and the lack of alpha or paired-chain data limited which features could be detected. In a later analysis, HLA-associated TCR beta chains showed more clonal expansion and lower generation probabilities than non-associated chains that were equally common. The study listed over 150 TCR beta chains as associated with cytomegalovirus. In a later analysis, several top co-occurrence clusters were reported to appear linked to parvovirus B19, influenza, CMV and Epstein-Barr virus. A cluster of highly shared sequence variants was judged likely to be a technical artifact of the sequencing pipeline. In a later genetic analysis, a missense DCLRE1C variant was associated with V-gene and J-gene trimming of TCR beta chains, and the association was replicated in an independent cohort. In both the original and validation cohorts, the classifier was reported to diagnose cytomegalovirus status with high specificity and sensitivity. Most TCR sequences were observed very rarely across donors, whereas some public TCRs were present in many individuals. The presence/absence analyses assumed that sequencing depth was roughly uniform across donors, and that assumption may not be true. The authors suggested that the approach could potentially be extended to other disease states and immunological phenotypes. A later analysis found that most CMV-associated TCR beta chains appeared HLA-restricted, with HLA associations seemingly driven largely by CMV exposure. HLA typing was unavailable for some donors at each locus, so association tests used only the typed subset. An earlier analysis of some 560 of the donors showed that most TCR beta V segments appeared in productive rearrangements either about 90% or about 30% of the time, which broadly matched IMGT annotations. Specific HLA alleles were associated with around 18,000 TCR beta sequences at a false discovery rate of 0.05 in a later analysis. Because counts were too low, roughly 16 rarely observed V segments, including chromosome 9 orphons, were excluded from the earlier analysis of 587 of the donors. When HLA alleles, especially DR and DQ, strongly co-occurred, attributing TCR associations to individual alleles was difficult. A further reported finding was that TCR beta sequences accurately predicted the HLA-A and HLA-B alleles for most subjects in the first cohort. A later genetic analysis reported fewer N-insertions in productive TCRs among donors in an Asian-associated ancestry cluster than the roughly 670-donor mean. In vitro tests confirmed that a few of the cytomegalovirus-associated TCR beta chains recognize cytomegalovirus antigens. The 87-base-pair reads could not distinguish some IMGT-functional V segments, including TRBV6-2 and TRBV6-3, so those segments were excluded. According to a later analysis, TCR association rates differed among HLA loci, with DRB1 alleles showing the most associated TCRs and HLA-C alleles showing the fewest. Correlated functional status among segregating V segments might reflect linkage disequilibrium, but an unknown experimental factor could not be ruled out. CMV serostatus was the only immune exposure information available for the cohort.

The rearrangement joined TRBV6-1 to TRBJ1-1; the D segment could be TRBD1, given 5 matching bases. Material: PBMCs. This TCR was recovered from a woman between 40 and 55 years old in good health and CMV-seropositive. In nucleotide form, the sequence is TGTGCCAGCAGTGAGGGGGGGAACACTGAAGCTTTCTTT. The encoded protein is CASSEGGNTEAFF.